These 19 T cell receptor beta chains were all obtained from the same sample, sequenced in a study of T cell repertoires in cytomegalovirus infection. These receptors are not linked to any known antigen. TCRdb called the reads again in MiXCR, with one record for every CDR3 protein. The data show a few hundred thousand distinct CDR3 sequences, just under 40% seen once. The material sequenced was cultured PBMCs, taken from culture after CMV antigen stimulation. Every receptor here comes from a human donor in good health (CMV status not recorded). Some clones in this sample may be carry-over from other donors' samples.

The chain recombines TRBV6-5 with TRBJ2-3; 8 bases line up with TRBD2. The V gene end was trimmed by 6 bases and the J gene end by 1 base; junction bases not matched to a gene: 6. Germline CDR1 is MNHEY and CDR2 is SVGAGI. The CDR3 has 15 residues. CDR3 in amino acids: CASRRYSGGTDTQYF. CDR3 nucleotides: TGTGCCAGCAGACGGTATAGCGGGGGCACAGATACGCAGTATTTT.

V gene TRBV7-2 combines with J gene TRBJ1-1; D not resolved. V dropped 5 bases and J dropped 1 base, with 11 bases sitting between them. The germline V gene encodes CDR1 SGHTA and CDR2 FQGNSA. The CDR3 extends over 14 amino acids. CDR3 nucleotide sequence: TGTGCCAGCAGCCCCCAGGCGTGGAACACTGAAGCTTTCTTT. Translated, it gives CASSPQAWNTEAFF.

The gene calls are TRBV20-1 and TRBJ1-1; the D gene is possibly TRBD1 (5 bases). This CDR3 region has 12 residues. V lost 7 bases, J lost 6 bases, and 15 bases lay in between. Looked up from germline, CDR1 is DFQATT and CDR2 is SNEGSKA (reference sequence). The CDR3 loop reads CSVKKGPAEAFF. The CDR3 nucleotides read TGCAGTGTCAAGAAGGGGCCGGCTGAAGCTTTCTTT.

This clonotype showed up just once. This chain uses TRBV4-2 with TRBJ2-2; possible D gene TRBD2, 6 bases. V lost 3 bases to trimming and J lost 1 base, with 9 bases between them. The CDR3 spans 15 residues. Per the germline V gene, CDR1 is LGHNA and CDR2 is YNFKEQ. The CDR3 protein is CASSQLARNTGELFF. In DNA, the CDR3 is TGTGCCAGCAGCCAGCTAGCGAGGAACACCGGGGAGCTGTTTTTT.

This clonotype has a handful of counts. V usage is TRBV4-2 and J usage is TRBJ2-5, with 9 positions matching TRBD2. Germline V gives CDR1 LGHNA, CDR2 YNFKEQ. The trim removed 0 bases at V and 1 base at J, leaving 9 bases unmatched. The CDR3 contains 18 residues. Written as DNA, the CDR3 is TGTGCCAGCAGCCAAGAGGTTAACAGCGGGAGGCCCCAAGAGACCCAGTACTTC. Translation gives CASSQEVNSGRPQETQYF.

The gene calls are TRBV25-1 and TRBJ2-3, with D unclear. The germline V gene encodes CDR1 MGHDK and CDR2 SYGVNS. Deletions cut 8 bases from V and 0 bases from J, with 3 bases between. This CDR3 comprises 11 residues. The CDR3 region is CASQSTDTQYF. The DNA of the CDR3 is TGTGCCAGCCAAAGCACAGATACGCAGTATTTT. Full variable domain (missing parts from reference TRBV25-1 and TRBJ2-3): EADIYQTPRYLVIGTGKKITLECSQTMGHDKMYWYQQDPGMELHLIHYSYGVNSTEKGDLSSESTVSRIRTEHFPLTLESARPSHTSQYLCASQSTDTQYFGPGTRLTVL.

V is TRBV7-6 and J is TRBJ1-2; D gene ambiguous. V was pared by 5 bases and J by 7 bases, with 17 bases between. This CDR3 spans 14 amino acids. Germline lookup yields CDR1 SGHVS and CDR2 FNYEAQ. CDR3 in amino acids: CASSLPGPAGGYTF. The CDR3 DNA follows: TGTGCCAGCAGCCTACCTGGGCCTGCGGGTGGCTACACCTTC.

The chain carries TRBV19 and TRBJ2-7, with 7 bases that match TRBD1. Looked up from germline, CDR1 is LNHDA and CDR2 is SQIVND (reference sequence). V shed 3 bases and J 3 bases; nucleotides not matched to a gene: 11. The CDR3 loop spans 16 amino acids. CDR3 nucleotides: TGTGCCAGTAGTATGGCGGGCCCGACAGGGATCTACGAGCAGTACTTC. Amino acids: CASSMAGPTGIYEQYF.

This clonotype showed up just a few times. The V gene is TRBV12-3 or TRBV12-4, the J gene TRBJ1-5; D possibly corresponds to TRBD1 (6 bases). There are 11 residues in the CDR3. The V and J ends lost 6 bases and 11 bases respectively, with 11 bases between them. The CDR3 loop reads CASSPGAAQHF. Written as DNA, the CDR3 is TGTGCCAGCAGCCCAGGGGCGGCCCAGCATTTT.

V and J are TRBV12-3 or TRBV12-4 and TRBJ2-1, with a tentative D call TRBD2 (5 bases). CDR3 size: 17 residues. V was trimmed by 8 bases and J by 8 bases, leaving 28 bases between them. Written as DNA, the CDR3 is TGTGCCAGCTCCGGGGTTGCCGGCTTTGGTTCACACCATGAGCAGTTCTTC. Protein sequence: CASSGVAGFGSHHEQFF.

The rearrangement joins TRBV6-1 to TRBJ2-1; TRBD2 agrees at 9 bases. V was pared by 4 bases and J by 4 bases, with 8 bases of the junction left unmatched. Germline V CDR1 and CDR2: MNHNS, SASEGT. There are 16 residues in the CDR3. In nucleotides, the CDR3 is TGTGCCAGCAGTGCCCCGCTAGCGGGGCAATACAATGAGCAGTTCTTC. It is translated as CASSAPLAGQYNEQFF.

V and J are TRBV9 and TRBJ2-3; the match to TRBD2 covers 8 bases. The trim removed 0 bases at V and 5 bases at J, leaving 11 bases unmatched. This CDR3 is built from 17 residues. In germline, CDR1 is SGDLS, CDR2 YYNGEE. The CDR3 protein is CASSVVGGGPRGDTQYF. In DNA form, the CDR3 reads TGTGCCAGCAGCGTAGTGGGCGGGGGGCCACGGGGAGATACGCAGTATTTT.

The gene calls are TRBV7-6 and TRBJ1-4; unclear D gene. V lost 0 bases, J lost 1 base, and 15 bases lay in between. The length of the CDR3 is 18 residues. Germline loops: CDR1 SGHVS, CDR2 FNYEAQ. For the CDR3, the DNA is TGTGCCAGCAGCTTAGCGAATGTGACGTACAGAACTAATGAAAAACTGTTTTTT. Its translation is CASSLANVTYRTNEKLFF.

The table lists this clonotype with a few counts. This chain links TRBV24-1 with TRBJ1-1, with D maybe TRBD1 (6 bases). V dropped 3 bases and J dropped 10 bases, with 32 bases sitting between them. CDR1 is KGHDR and CDR2 is SFDVKD in the germline V gene. There are 19 residues in the CDR3. CDR3 DNA sequence: TGTGCCACCAGTGATCGCCGCAATGCTAACAGGGCCGCCGCTTTAAGAGCTTTCTTT. Its translation is CATSDRRNANRAAALRAFF.

This clonotype was seen at least ten times. V usage is TRBV6-1 and J usage is TRBJ2-5; 9 nucleotides align to TRBD2. Germline-derived CDR1 and CDR2 are MNHNS and SASEGT. The length of the CDR3 is 17 residues. The V segment lost 2 bases and the J segment 5 bases; nucleotides outside the gene matches: 12. This CDR3 is CASSEQVGGRALETQYF. The CDR3, as DNA: TGTGCCAGCAGTGAACAGGTCGGCGGGAGGGCCTTGGAGACCCAGTACTTC.

The V gene is TRBV12-3 or TRBV12-4, the J gene TRBJ2-2; D gene uncertain. The V and J ends lost 3 bases and 2 bases respectively, with 7 bases between them. CDR3 length: 14 amino acids. The CDR3, as DNA: TGTGCCAGCAGTTTCGCCGGCAACACCGGGGAGCTGTTTTTT. Translation gives CASSFAGNTGELFF.

A few counts support this clonotype. The chain links TRBV11-2 to TRBJ1-1; D remains ambiguous. Germline assignment: CDR1 SGHAT and CDR2 FQNNGV. The length of the CDR3 is 17 residues. V lost 2 bases and J 7 bases, leaving 23 bases between the germline ends. For the CDR3, the DNA is TGTGCCAGCAGCTTAATCAGGCGCGGGAGAGCGACTGGTGAAGCTTTCTTT. Translating it yields CASSLIRRGRATGEAFF.

A few counts support this clonotype. V and J are TRBV12-3 or TRBV12-4 and TRBJ2-1; D uncertain. The CDR3 is 15 residues long. Between the trimmed V and J ends, which lost 3 bases and 3 bases, there was a span of 12 bases. The CDR3 sequence is CASSLARFIYNEQFF. CDR3 DNA sequence: TGTGCCAGCAGTTTGGCGAGATTCATCTACAATGAGCAGTTCTTC.

The rearrangement uses TRBV4-2 and TRBJ2-3; the match to TRBD2 covers 7 bases. With 0 bases clipped from V and 2 bases from J, the junction kept 11 bases outside the gene matches. Per germline, CDR1 LGHNA and CDR2 YNFKEQ. This CDR3 contains 18 residues. CDR3 sequence reads: CASSQESRGAGYTDTQYF. CDR3 in DNA: TGTGCCAGCAGCCAAGAGAGTCGGGGAGCGGGGTACACAGATACGCAGTATTTT.